This TCR beta chain was obtained from a study of cytomegalovirus exposure and HLA in healthy donors. Findings and caveats of the study: Most of the CMV-associated TCR beta chains (in a later analysis) appeared to be HLA-restricted. Earlier findings revealed that most TCR beta V segments proved productive either about 87% or about 30% of the time. Per a later analysis, roughly 17,000 TCR beta sequences showed association with HLA alleles at 0.05 false discovery rate. Certain sequence variants were highly shared and formed a cluster, and this cluster was likely a sequencing artifact.

Concerning this clone itself: The target antigen is unknown.

PCR amplification relied on 60 Vbeta primers (plus 13 Jbeta primers). The assay was immunoSEQ multiplex PCR, and TCRdb's table has in-frame clones only and misses some. Of 100,000 to 150,000 clones listed, around 85% are singletons. V lost 5 bases and J lost 4, with 6 bases in between. The germline V gene has CDR1 PRHDT and CDR2 FYEKMQ (reference sequence). The CDR3 runs 12 residues. The clonotype originates from a boy aged 5-17 years in good health and CMV-seronegative. Material for sequencing was PBMCs. The rearrangement links TRBV13 to TRBJ2-1; D gene unclear. CDR3 loop: CASSPQYNEQFF. CDR3 bases: TGTGCCAGCAGCCCCCAATACAATGAGCAGTTCTTC.